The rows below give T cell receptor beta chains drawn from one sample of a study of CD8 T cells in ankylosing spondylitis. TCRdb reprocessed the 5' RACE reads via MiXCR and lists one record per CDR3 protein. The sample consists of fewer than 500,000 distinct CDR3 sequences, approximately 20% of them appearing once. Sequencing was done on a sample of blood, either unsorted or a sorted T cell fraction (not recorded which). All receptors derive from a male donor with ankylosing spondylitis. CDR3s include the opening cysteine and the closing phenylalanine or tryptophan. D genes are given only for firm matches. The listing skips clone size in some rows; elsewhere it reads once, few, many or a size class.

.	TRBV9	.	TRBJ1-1	CASSIRDTQNTEAFF	TGTGCCAGCAGCATACGGGACACCCAGAACACTGAAGCTTTCTTT
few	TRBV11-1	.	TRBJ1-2	CASSRSTGNYGYTF	TGTGCCAGCAGCCGGTCGACGGGGAACTATGGCTACACCTTC
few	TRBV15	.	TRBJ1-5	CATSRDRNVQPQHF	TGTGCCACCAGCAGAGATCGAAACGTTCAGCCCCAGCATTTT
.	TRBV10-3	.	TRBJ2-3	CAIRAEDTQYF	TGTGCCATCAGGGCGGAAGATACGCAGTATTTT
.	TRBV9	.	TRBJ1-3	CASSPDPPGPAGNTIYF	TGTGCCAGCAGCCCCGACCCACCCGGGCCGGCGGGAAACACCATATATTTT
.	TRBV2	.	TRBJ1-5	CASTDLSGGKQPQHF	TGTGCCAGCACCGATCTTTCGGGTGGCAAGCAGCCCCAGCATTTT
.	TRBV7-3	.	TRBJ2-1	CASSLQLLSQQFF	TGTGCCAGCAGCTTACAACTCCTCAGCCAGCAGTTCTTC
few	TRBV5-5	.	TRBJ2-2	CASSLAGPLAGELFF	TGTGCCAGCAGCTTGGCGGGACCTCTGGCAGGGGAGCTGTTTTTT
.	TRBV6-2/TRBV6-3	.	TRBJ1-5	CASSYSNSATGFLRNQPQHF	TGTGCCAGCAGTTACTCGAACTCAGCGACGGGCTTTCTACGCAATCAGCCCCAGCATTTT
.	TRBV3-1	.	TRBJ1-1	CASSPIGYTEAFF	TGTGCCAGCAGCCCTATAGGGTACACTGAAGCTTTCTTT
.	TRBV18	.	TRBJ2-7	CASSPLPRGRASSEQYF	TGTGCCAGCTCACCCCTTCCCCGTGGCAGGGCGTCGAGTGAGCAGTACTTC
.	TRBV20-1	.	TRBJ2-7	CSARASATYEQYF	TGCAGTGCTAGGGCTAGCGCTACCTACGAGCAGTACTTC
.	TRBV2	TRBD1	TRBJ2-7	CASTKRGPGEQYF	TGTGCCAGCACCAAAAGGGGGCCGGGGGAGCAGTACTTC
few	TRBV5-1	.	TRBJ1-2	CASSPREGGGYTF	TGCGCCAGCAGCCCCCGAGAGGGTGGAGGCTACACCTTC
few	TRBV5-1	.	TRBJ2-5	CASSFRLASPLQETQYF	TGCGCCAGCAGCTTTCGCCTAGCGTCACCACTACAAGAGACCCAGTACTTC
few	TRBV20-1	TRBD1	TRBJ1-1	CSARDWGQPNTEAFF	TGCAGTGCTAGAGATTGGGGACAGCCGAACACTGAAGCTTTCTTT
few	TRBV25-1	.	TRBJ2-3	CASSEYSAGGSTDTQYF	TGTGCCAGCAGTGAATATTCGGCAGGCGGGAGCACAGATACGCAGTATTTT
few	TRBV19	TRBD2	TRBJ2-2	CASSTSGRPNTGELFF	TGTGCCAGTAGTACTAGCGGGAGGCCTAACACCGGGGAGCTGTTTTTT
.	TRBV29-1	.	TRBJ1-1	CSGAVSGVGEAFF	TGCAGCGGAGCTGTATCGGGGGTAGGTGAAGCTTTCTTT
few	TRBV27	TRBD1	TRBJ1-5	CASSFGQGPGDQPQHF	TGTGCCAGCAGTTTTGGACAGGGGCCAGGAGATCAGCCCCAGCATTTT
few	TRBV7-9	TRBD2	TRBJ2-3	CASSFGLADFADTQYF	TGTGCCAGCAGCTTTGGACTAGCGGATTTCGCCGATACGCAGTATTTT
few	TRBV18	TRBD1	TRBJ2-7	CASSKGQTLNEQYF	TGTGCCAGCTCTAAGGGACAGACCTTAAACGAGCAGTACTTC
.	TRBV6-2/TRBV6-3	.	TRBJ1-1	CASSLYRTEAFF	TGTGCCAGCAGCTTATATCGGACTGAAGCTTTCTTT
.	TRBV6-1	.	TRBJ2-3	CAINRGSATDTQYF	TGTGCCATCAACCGGGGGTCAGCCACAGATACGCAGTATTTT
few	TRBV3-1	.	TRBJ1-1	CASSHRDRGEAFF	TGTGCCAGCAGCCATCGGGACCGAGGTGAAGCTTTCTTT
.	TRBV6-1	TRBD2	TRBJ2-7	CASTLGQAAGEQYF	TGTGCCAGCACGCTTGGGCAGGCAGCGGGGGAGCAGTACTTC
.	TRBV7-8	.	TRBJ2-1	CASKGGNSGNEQFF	TGTGCCAGCAAAGGCGGTAATTCCGGCAATGAGCAGTTCTTC
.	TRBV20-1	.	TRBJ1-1	CSAPRTVTEAFF	TGCAGTGCTCCCCGGACAGTCACTGAAGCTTTCTTT
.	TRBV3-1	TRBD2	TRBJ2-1	CASSQTSGSSYNEQFF	TGTGCCAGCAGCCAAACTAGCGGAAGCTCCTACAATGAGCAGTTCTTC
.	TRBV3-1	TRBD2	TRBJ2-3	CASSQQRLASADTQYF	TGTGCCAGCAGCCAACAGAGACTAGCGAGTGCAGATACGCAGTATTTT
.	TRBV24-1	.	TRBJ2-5	CATSDSPYQETQYF	TGTGCCACCAGTGATTCCCCGTACCAAGAGACCCAGTACTTC
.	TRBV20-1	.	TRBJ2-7	CSARDRVPYEQYF	TGCAGTGCTAGAGATAGGGTCCCCTACGAGCAGTACTTC
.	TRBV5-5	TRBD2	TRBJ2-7	CASSFGTIGVGEQYF	TGTGCCAGCAGCTTCGGGACTATCGGGGTCGGCGAGCAGTACTTC
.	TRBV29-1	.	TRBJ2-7	CSVQGGVGEQYF	TGCAGCGTCCAGGGGGGCGTTGGCGAGCAGTACTTC
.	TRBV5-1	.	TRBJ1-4	CASSLEGTNEKLFF	TGCGCCAGCAGCTTGGAGGGAACTAATGAAAAACTGTTTTTT
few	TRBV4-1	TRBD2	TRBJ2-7	CASSRERTGGVYEQYF	TGCGCCAGCAGCCGCGAAAGGACGGGAGGGGTTTACGAGCAGTACTTC
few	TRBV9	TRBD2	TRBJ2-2	CASSVSLAGDTGELFF	TGTGCCAGCAGCGTATCCCTAGCGGGAGACACCGGGGAGCTGTTTTTT
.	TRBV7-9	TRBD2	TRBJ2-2	CASSPKKRETGELFF	TGTGCCAGCAGCCCCAAAAAGCGGGAAACCGGGGAGCTGTTTTTT
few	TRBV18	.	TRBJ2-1	CASSPSGLYNEQFF	TGTGCCAGCTCACCAAGCGGGCTCTACAATGAGCAGTTCTTC
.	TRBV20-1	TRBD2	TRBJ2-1	CSAERGGPNSNEQFF	TGCAGTGCAGAGCGGGGAGGTCCAAATTCAAATGAGCAGTTCTTC
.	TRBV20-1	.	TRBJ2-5	CSALGTGAQYF	TGCAGTGCCCTGGGGACGGGGGCCCAGTACTTC
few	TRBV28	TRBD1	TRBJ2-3	CASSSAGGTQYF	TGTGCCAGCAGCTCAGCAGGGGGTACGCAGTATTTT
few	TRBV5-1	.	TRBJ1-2	CASGSGAEAYGYTF	TGCGCCAGCGGGAGCGGGGCTGAGGCCTATGGCTACACCTTC
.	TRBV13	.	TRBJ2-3	CASSSIITDTQYF	TGTGCCAGCAGCTCAATTATCACAGATACGCAGTATTTT
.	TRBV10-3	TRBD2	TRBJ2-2	CAISESRAGVTGELFF	TGTGCCATCAGTGAGTCTCGAGCGGGAGTCACCGGGGAGCTGTTTTTT
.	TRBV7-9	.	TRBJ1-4	CASSSSGVEKLFF	TGTGCCAGCAGCTCCTCGGGTGTTGAAAAACTGTTTTTT
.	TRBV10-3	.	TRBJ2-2	CAISVRGGTGELFF	TGTGCCATCAGTGTGCGGGGTGGCACCGGGGAGCTGTTTTTT
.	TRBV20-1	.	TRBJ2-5	CSAREGGAETQYF	TGCAGTGCTAGAGAGGGCGGGGCGGAGACCCAGTACTTC
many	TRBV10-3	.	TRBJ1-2	CAISGTAPYGYTF	TGTGCCATCAGTGGGACAGCTCCTTATGGCTACACCTTC
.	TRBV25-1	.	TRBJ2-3	CASSAGGTDTQYF	TGTGCCAGCAGTGCGGGCGGCACAGATACGCAGTATTTT
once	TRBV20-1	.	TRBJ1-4	CSARKGSNEKLFF	TGCAGTGCTAGAAAGGGGTCTAATGAAAAACTGTTTTTT
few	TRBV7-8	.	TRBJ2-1	CASSLADIYNEQFF	TGTGCCAGCAGCTTAGCGGACATTTACAATGAGCAGTTCTTC
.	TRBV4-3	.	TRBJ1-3	CASSRDRDPSGNTIYF	TGCGCCAGCAGCCGAGACCGGGACCCCTCTGGAAACACCATATATTTT
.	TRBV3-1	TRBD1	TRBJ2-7	CASSQMGQGADEQYF	TGTGCCAGCAGCCAAATGGGACAGGGCGCCGACGAGCAGTACTTC
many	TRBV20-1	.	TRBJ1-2	CSARQGYGYTF	TGCAGTGCTAGACAGGGCTATGGCTACACCTTC